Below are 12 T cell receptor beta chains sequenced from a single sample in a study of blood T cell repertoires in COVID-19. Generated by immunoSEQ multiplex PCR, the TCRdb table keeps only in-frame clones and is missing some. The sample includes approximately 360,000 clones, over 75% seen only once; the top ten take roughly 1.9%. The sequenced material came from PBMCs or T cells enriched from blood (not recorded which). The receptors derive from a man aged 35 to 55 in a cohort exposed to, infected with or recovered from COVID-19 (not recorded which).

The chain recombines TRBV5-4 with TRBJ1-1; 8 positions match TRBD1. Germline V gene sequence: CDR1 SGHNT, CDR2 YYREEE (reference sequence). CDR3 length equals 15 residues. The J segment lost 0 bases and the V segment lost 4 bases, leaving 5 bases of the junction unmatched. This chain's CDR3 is CASSLRQGMNTEAFF. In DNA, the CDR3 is TGTGCCAGCAGCCTAAGACAGGGGATGAACACTGAAGCTTTCTTT.

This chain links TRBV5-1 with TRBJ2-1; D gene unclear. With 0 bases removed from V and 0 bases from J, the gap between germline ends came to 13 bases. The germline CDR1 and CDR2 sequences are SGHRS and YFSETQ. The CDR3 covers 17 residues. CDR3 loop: CASSLVGSLSSYNEQFF. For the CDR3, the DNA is TGCGCCAGCAGCTTGGTGGGTAGCCTAAGCTCCTACAATGAGCAGTTCTTC.

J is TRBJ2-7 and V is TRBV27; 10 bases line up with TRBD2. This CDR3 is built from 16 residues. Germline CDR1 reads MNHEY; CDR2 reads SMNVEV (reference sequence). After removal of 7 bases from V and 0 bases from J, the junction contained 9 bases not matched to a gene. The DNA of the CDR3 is TGTGCCAGCATGGCTTCCCTAGCGGGAGTCTCCTACGAGCAGTACTTC. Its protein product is CASMASLAGVSYEQYF.

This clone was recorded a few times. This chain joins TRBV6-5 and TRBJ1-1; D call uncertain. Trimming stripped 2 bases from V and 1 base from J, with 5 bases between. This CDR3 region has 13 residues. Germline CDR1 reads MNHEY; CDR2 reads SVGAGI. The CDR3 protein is CASSYKRNTEAFF. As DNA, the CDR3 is TGTGCCAGCAGTTACAAGCGGAACACTGAAGCTTTCTTT.

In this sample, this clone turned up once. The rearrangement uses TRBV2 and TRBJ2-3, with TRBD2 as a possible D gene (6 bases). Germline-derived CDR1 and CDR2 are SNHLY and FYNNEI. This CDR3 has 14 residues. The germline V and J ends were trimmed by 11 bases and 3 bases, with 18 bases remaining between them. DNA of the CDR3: TGTGCCGGACGGCGAGAGACTAGAACAGATACGCAGTATTTT. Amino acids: CAGRRETRTDTQYF.

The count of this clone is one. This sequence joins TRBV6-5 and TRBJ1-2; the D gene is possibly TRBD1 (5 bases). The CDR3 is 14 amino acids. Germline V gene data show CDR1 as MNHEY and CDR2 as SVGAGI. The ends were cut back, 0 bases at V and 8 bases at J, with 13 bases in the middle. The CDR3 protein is CASSYSPGTSGYTF. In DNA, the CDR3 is TGTGCCAGCAGTTACTCCCCAGGGACTTCCGGCTACACCTTC.

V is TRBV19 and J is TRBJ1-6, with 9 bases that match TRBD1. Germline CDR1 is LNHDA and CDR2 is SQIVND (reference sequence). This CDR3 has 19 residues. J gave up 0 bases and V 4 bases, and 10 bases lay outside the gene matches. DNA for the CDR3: TGTGCCAGTAGTAAAAAGGGACAGGGCTTCGGCTCCTATAATTCACCCCTCCACTTT. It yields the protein CASSKKGQGFGSYNSPLHF.

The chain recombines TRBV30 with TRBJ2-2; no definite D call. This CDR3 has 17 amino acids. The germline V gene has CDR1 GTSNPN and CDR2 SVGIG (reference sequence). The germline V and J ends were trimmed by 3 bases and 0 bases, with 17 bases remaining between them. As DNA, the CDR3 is TGTGCCTGGAGCATGTATTGGGCACCCGCGAACACCGGGGAGCTGTTTTTT. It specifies CAWSMYWAPANTGELFF.

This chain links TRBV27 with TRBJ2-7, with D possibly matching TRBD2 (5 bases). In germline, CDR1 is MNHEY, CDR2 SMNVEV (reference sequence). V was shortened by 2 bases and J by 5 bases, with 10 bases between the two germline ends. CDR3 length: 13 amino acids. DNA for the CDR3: TGTGCCAGCAGTTTAGCACTAGAAGACGAGCAGTACTTC. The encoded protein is CASSLALEDEQYF.

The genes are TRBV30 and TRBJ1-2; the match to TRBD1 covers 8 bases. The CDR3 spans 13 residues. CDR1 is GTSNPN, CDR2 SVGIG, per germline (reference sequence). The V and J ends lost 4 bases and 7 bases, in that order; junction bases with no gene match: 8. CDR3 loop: CAWTGGVISGYTF. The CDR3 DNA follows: TGTGCCTGGACAGGGGGCGTTATTAGTGGCTACACCTTC.

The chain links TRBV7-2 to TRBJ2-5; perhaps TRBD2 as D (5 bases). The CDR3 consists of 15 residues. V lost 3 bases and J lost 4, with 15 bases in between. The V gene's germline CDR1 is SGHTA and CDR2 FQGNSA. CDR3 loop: CASSFNIASGETQYF. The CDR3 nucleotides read TGTGCCAGCAGCTTCAACATAGCAAGCGGAGAGACCCAGTACTTC.

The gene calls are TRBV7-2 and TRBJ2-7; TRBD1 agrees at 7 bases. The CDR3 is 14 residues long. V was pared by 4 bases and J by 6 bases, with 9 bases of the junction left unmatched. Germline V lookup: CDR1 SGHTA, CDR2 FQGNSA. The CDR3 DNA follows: TGTGCCAGCAGCTCGGGACAGATTTTGGGCGAGCAGTACTTC. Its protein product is CASSSGQILGEQYF.